The next 20 T cell receptor beta chains were all read from a single sample in a study of blood T cell repertoires in COVID-19. TCRdb's table, derived via immunoSEQ multiplex PCR, lists solely in-frame clones and lacks some. The sample has 200,000 to 250,000 clones; roughly 80% are singletons. The sequenced sample consisted of peripheral blood. The receptors were sampled from a woman between 65 and 79 years old with COVID-19, enrolled during active disease.

The CDR3 loop is CASSEGVTGGGFF. As DNA, the CDR3 is TGTGCCAGCAGTGAGGGGGTAACGGGAGGCGGGTTCTTC. The chain uses TRBV2 and TRBJ2-1, with 7 nucleotides matching TRBD2. CDR3 size: 13 residues. V was pared by 3 bases and J by 15 bases, with 11 bases of the junction left unmatched. Germline-derived CDR1 and CDR2 are SNHLY and FYNNEI.

The rearrangement links TRBV6-2 or TRBV6-3 to TRBJ2-1; unclear D gene. The V and J ends lost 6 bases and 0 bases respectively, with 15 bases between them. CDR1 MNHEY and CDR2 SVGEGT come from the germline V gene. CDR3 length: 16 residues. The CDR3 DNA is TGTGCCAGCAGCCTTCGACGGGTAAGCTCCTACAATGAGCAGTTCTTC. Its translation is CASSLRRVSSYNEQFF.

The chain combines TRBV7-9 with TRBJ2-2, with D maybe TRBD2 (6 bases). The CDR3 is made up of 13 amino acids. CDR1 SEHNR and CDR2 FQNEAQ come from the germline V gene (reference sequence). Trimming removed 5 bases from V and 6 bases from J, with 10 bases in between. The CDR3 reads CASSTLAAGELFF. The CDR3 DNA reads TGTGCCAGCAGCACACTAGCTGCCGGGGAGCTGTTTTTT.

This clone has only one observation. V is TRBV25-1 and J is TRBJ2-1; tentative D call: TRBD1 (6 bases). Germline V gene data show CDR1 as MGHDK and CDR2 as SYGVNS. V was pared by 3 bases and J by 4 bases, with 19 bases between. The CDR3 runs 17 residues. The CDR3 region is CASSETSGTFEYNEQFF. The CDR3 region has the DNA TGTGCCAGCAGTGAGACCTCCGGGACATTCGAATACAATGAGCAGTTCTTC. The whole variable domain, remainder taken from reference TRBV25-1 and TRBJ2-1, is EADIYQTPRYLVIGTGKKITLECSQTMGHDKMYWYQQDPGMELHLIHYSYGVNSTEKGDLSSESTVSRIRTEHFPLTLESARPSHTSQYLCASSETSGTFEYNEQFFGPGTRLTVL.

This chain joins TRBV5-1 and TRBJ2-7; 7 bases line up with TRBD2. The CDR3 contains 13 residues. Germline values: CDR1 SGHRS, CDR2 YFSETQ. V shed 7 bases, J shed 4 bases, and the junction held 8 bases outside the gene matches. The CDR3 nucleotides are TGCGCCAGCTCTGGCGGGAGTCTATACGAGCAGTACTTC. It is translated as CASSGGSLYEQYF.

The sample holds one count of this clone. The DNA of the CDR3 is TGTGCCAGCAGTTTAGAGCCTCAGGGGAAAGGCAATCAGCCCCAGCATTTT. This encodes CASSLEPQGKGNQPQHF. J is TRBJ1-5 and V is TRBV27, with D perhaps matching TRBD1 (6 bases). Looked up from germline, CDR1 is MNHEY and CDR2 is SMNVEV (reference sequence). The V gene lost 2 bases and the J gene lost 2 bases, with 16 bases spanning the gap. The CDR3 extends over 17 amino acids.

The genes are TRBV5-1 and TRBJ1-4; 8 bases are a match to TRBD1. Germline CDR1 SGHRS, CDR2 YFSETQ. V shed 3 bases and J 0 bases; nucleotides not matched to a gene: 7. The CDR3 is 17 amino acids. CDR3 residues: CASSSRTGPATNEKLFF. Here the CDR3 DNA reads TGCGCCAGCAGCTCTCGGACAGGGCCTGCAACTAATGAAAAACTGTTTTTT.

V and J are TRBV7-3 and TRBJ1-2; 10 positions match TRBD1. This CDR3 region has 16 residues. The trim removed 6 bases at V and 8 bases at J, leaving 15 bases unmatched. The germline gives CDR1 SGHTA, CDR2 FQGTGA. The CDR3 sequence is CASRNTIFDRGLGYTF. The CDR3 DNA sequence: TGTGCCAGCAGAAACACCATTTTCGACAGGGGGCTAGGCTACACCTTC.

The chain recombines TRBV7-2 with TRBJ2-1; D is undetermined. Between the trimmed V and J ends, which lost 0 bases and 3 bases, there was a span of 6 bases. The CDR3 loop spans 14 amino acids. Looked up from germline, CDR1 is SGHTA and CDR2 is FQGNSA. The CDR3 DNA follows: TGTGCCAGCAGCTTAGCAACGGTCTACAATGAGCAGTTCTTC. Translated: CASSLATVYNEQFF.

The J gene is TRBJ2-2, the V gene TRBV18; tentatively, D is TRBD2 (6 bases). The germline CDR1 and CDR2 sequences are KGHSH and LQKENI. This CDR3 has 17 amino acids. With 1 base removed from V and 6 bases from J, the gap between germline ends came to 18 bases. This CDR3 is CASSPRPKSGFAGELFF. For the CDR3, the DNA is TGTGCCAGCTCACCACGCCCCAAAAGCGGGTTTGCCGGGGAGCTGTTTTTT.

The chain links TRBV7-2 to TRBJ2-7; 9 nucleotides line up with TRBD1. The V gene's germline CDR1 is SGHTA and CDR2 FQGNSA. Germline trimming cut 5 bases from V and 3 bases from J; bases unmatched to any gene: 8. The CDR3 runs 15 residues. This chain's CDR3 is CASSPGTGPYYEQYF. The CDR3 region has the DNA TGTGCCAGCAGCCCGGGGACAGGGCCCTACTACGAGCAGTACTTC.

The J gene is TRBJ2-2, the V gene TRBV16; D gene unclear. Germline loops: CDR1 KGHSY, CDR2 FQNENV. The V and J ends lost 0 bases and 4 bases respectively, with 3 bases between them. CDR3 length: 13 residues. The CDR3 coding sequence is TGTGCCAGCAGCCAATCAGCCACCGGGGAGCTGTTTTTT. Its translation is CASSQSATGELFF.

The count of this clone is one. The J gene is TRBJ1-1, the V gene TRBV27; D might be TRBD1 (6 bases). The CDR3 is 18 residues long. Trimming left V 4 bases short and J 11 bases short, with 32 bases between. CDR1 MNHEY and CDR2 SMNVEV come from the germline V gene (reference sequence). The CDR3 loop reads CASSSPRRLTGPGRDAFF. Here the CDR3 DNA reads TGTGCCAGCAGTTCCCCGAGACGTCTGACAGGTCCTGGAAGGGACGCTTTCTTT.

The chain carries TRBV10-2 and TRBJ2-1; 10 bases are a match to TRBD2. Germline values: CDR1 WSHSY, CDR2 SAAADI. The ends lost 6 bases at V and 1 base at J; junction bases unmatched: 6. The length of the CDR3 is 16 residues. CDR3 sequence (DNA): TGCGCCAGCAGAGACCGGACTAGCGGTTCCTACAATGAGCAGTTCTTC. Translating gives CASRDRTSGSYNEQFF.

The rearrangement links TRBV19 to TRBJ1-2; perhaps TRBD1 as D (6 bases). The germline CDR1 and CDR2 sequences are LNHDA and SQIVND (reference sequence). V gave up 5 bases and J gave up 4 bases, with 11 bases separating them. The CDR3 is made up of 13 amino acids. The CDR3 reads CASSSQGFYGYTF. Here the CDR3 DNA reads TGTGCCAGTAGTTCCCAGGGGTTCTATGGCTACACCTTC. Full variable domain (missing parts from reference TRBV19 and TRBJ1-2): DGGITQSPKYLFRKEGQNVTLSCEQNLNHDAMYWYRQDPGQGLRLIYYSQIVNDFQKGDIAEGYSVSREKKESFPLTVTSAQKNPTAFYLCASSSQGFYGYTFGSGTRLTVV.

The chain employs TRBV27 and TRBJ2-2, with D possibly being TRBD1 (5 bases). CDR1 and CDR2 (germline): MNHEY, SMNVEV (reference sequence). Trimming removed 2 bases at V and 2 bases at J, with 12 bases between. The CDR3 is made up of 16 amino acids. CDR3 loop: CASSLGVQGNTGELFF. The CDR3, as DNA: TGTGCCAGCAGTTTAGGGGTCCAGGGAAACACCGGGGAGCTGTTTTTT.

The chain is built from TRBV27 and TRBJ1-5; the D gene is possibly TRBD1 (5 bases). The V end lost 6 bases, the J end lost 10 bases, and 13 bases lay between the germline ends. Per the germline V gene, CDR1 is MNHEY and CDR2 is SMNVEV (reference sequence). There are 12 residues in the CDR3. CDR3 in DNA: TGTGCCAGCAGCCCAACGGGGGGACCCCAGCATTTT. It specifies CASSPTGGPQHF.

The CDR3 loop is CASSLWTGEYYGYTF. The CDR3, as DNA: TGTGCCAGCAGTTTGTGGACAGGGGAGTACTATGGCTACACCTTC. This chain joins TRBV28 and TRBJ1-2; 9 nucleotides align to TRBD1. This CDR3 is built from 15 residues. Germline V gene sequence: CDR1 MDHEN, CDR2 SYDVKM. The J segment lost 3 bases and the V segment lost 3 bases, leaving 5 bases of the junction unmatched.

This chain uses TRBV2 with TRBJ2-3; possibly TRBD2 for D (6 bases). This CDR3 spans 13 amino acids. Germline V lookup: CDR1 SNHLY, CDR2 FYNNEI. Trimming removed 6 bases from V and 4 bases from J, with 11 bases in between. CDR3 bases: TGTGCCAGCAGGACTAGTAGGTCAGATACGCAGTATTTT. This codes for CASRTSRSDTQYF.

This clone came up once. This rearrangement joins TRBV7-3 to TRBJ2-1; 8 positions agree with TRBD2. From germline, CDR1 is SGHTA and CDR2 FQGTGA. The CDR3 runs to 14 residues. After removal of 3 bases from V and 8 bases from J, the junction contained 6 bases not matched to a gene. The CDR3 region has the DNA TGTGCCAGCAGCTTCGGCGGGAGGACCGATGAGCAGTTCTTC. This sequence encodes CASSFGGRTDEQFF.